Each of the 17 T cell receptor beta chains below was sequenced from the same sample in a study of Graves' ophthalmopathy and Graves' hyperthyroidism. Researchers took RNA transcripts and amplified TCR beta CDR3 regions from them. HTBI-primed RT-PCR formed the first round, and a multiplex PCR formed the second. MiXCR was run by TCRdb on the multiplex PCR reads, yielding one entry per CDR3 protein. This sample has around 600,000 distinct CDR3 sequences, with roughly 41% found just once. Input material: peripheral blood. The receptors were sampled from an adult man with Graves' ophthalmopathy.

This clonotype showed up many times. The chain joins TRBV6-6 to TRBJ1-6, with 7 bases aligning to TRBD1. With V trimmed by 6 bases and J by 10 bases, 9 bases remained unmatched. Germline V gene sequence: CDR1 MNHNY, CDR2 SVGAGI (reference sequence). This CDR3 spans 14 amino acids. The CDR3 loop is CASRTGQSGSPLHF. The CDR3 DNA sequence: TGTGCCAGCAGAACGGGACAGTCAGGATCACCCCTCCACTTT.

This clonotype was recorded many times. One end of the junction is discordant with germline, which a read error may explain. The rearrangement uses TRBV25-1 and TRBJ2-7; 8 bases line up with TRBD2. Per the germline V gene, CDR1 is MGHDK and CDR2 is SYGVNS. This CDR3 is 14 amino acids long. The CDR3 spells CASSGVAGQYGQYF. CDR3 nucleotides: TGTGCCAGCAGTGGGGTAGCGGGGCAATACGGGCAGTACTTC.

The genes are TRBV10-3 and TRBJ1-5; D is uncertain. CDR3 length: 11 residues. V was pared by 9 bases and J by 7 bases, with 10 bases between. Germline CDR1 reads ENHRY; CDR2 reads SYGVKD. The CDR3 region has the DNA TGTGCCATGATTCTCGGGCAGCCCCAGCATTTT. It encodes CAMILGQPQHF.

There are a few counts of this clonotype. The CDR3 region is CASSYSWGDYGYTF. The CDR3 DNA sequence: TGTGCCAGCAGTTACTCCTGGGGAGACTATGGCTACACCTTC. V is TRBV6-5 and J is TRBJ1-2, with D unresolved. The germline V gene encodes CDR1 MNHEY and CDR2 SVGAGI. V lost 0 bases and J 3 bases, leaving 8 bases between the germline ends. The CDR3 is 14 amino acids.

V gene TRBV29-1 combines with J gene TRBJ1-4; TRBD1 is a possible D gene (5 bases). Germline CDR1 is SQVTM and CDR2 is ANQGSEA. The CDR3 has 10 amino acids. The DNA for the CDR3 is TGCATCGCGGGGGAAGAAAAACTGTTTTTT. Encoded protein: CIAGEEKLFF.

This clonotype was found many times. This sequence joins TRBV20-1 and TRBJ1-5; D may be TRBD1 (5 bases). There are 12 residues in the CDR3. Germline values: CDR1 DFQATT, CDR2 SNEGSKA (reference sequence). The ends were cut back, 6 bases at V and 4 bases at J, with 10 bases in the middle. In DNA, the CDR3 is TGCAGTGCCACCGGGGCGAATCAGCCCCAGCATTTT. Protein: CSATGANQPQHF.

The gene calls are TRBV19 and TRBJ1-1, with TRBD1 matching over 8 bases. Germline trimming cut 9 bases from V and 7 bases from J; bases unmatched to any gene: 10. The CDR3 runs to 13 residues. Germline CDR1 and CDR2: LNHDA and SQIVND (reference sequence). This chain's CDR3 is CASGQGAANEAFF. CDR3 nucleotide sequence: TGTGCCAGCGGTCAGGGGGCAGCTAATGAAGCTTTCTTT.

A word on this clonotype: At one end the junction does not follow the germline gene, possibly because of a read error. The chain carries TRBV25-1 and TRBJ1-4, with unresolved D. This CDR3 region has 13 residues. Per the germline V gene, CDR1 is MGHDK and CDR2 is SYGVNS. CDR3 in DNA: TGTGCCAGCAGTCCCGATCACGGTGAAAACCTGTTTTTT. Amino acid sequence: CASSPDHGENLFF. Variable domain in full (rest from reference TRBV25-1 and TRBJ1-4): EADIYQTPRYLVIGTGKKITLECSQTMGHDKMYWYQQDPGMELHLIHYSYGVNSTEKGDLSSESTVSRIRTEHFPLTLESARPSHTSQYLCASSPDHGENLFFGSGTQLSVL.

As for this clonotype: This clone may be a read error of a much larger clone one base away. This rearrangement joins TRBV29-1 to TRBJ1-1; D is unclear. V lost 0 bases to trimming and J lost 2 bases, with 10 bases between them. From germline, CDR1 is SQVTM and CDR2 ANQGSEA. The CDR3 runs 14 residues. The DNA for the CDR3 is TGCAGCGTTGAAGAATATGAGGGCAACACTGAAGCTTTCTTT. Residues: CSVEEYEGNTEAFF.

Of note for this clonotype: Relative to the germline gene, one junction end is altered; a read error may explain this. V gene TRBV10-3 combines with J gene TRBJ1-5; 12 positions agree with TRBD1. This CDR3 is 15 amino acids long. CDR1 is ENHRY and CDR2 is SYGVKD in the germline V gene. The CDR3 coding sequence is TGTGCCAACAGTGCCTGGGACAGGGGGCCTCAGCCCCAGCATTTT. Protein sequence: CANSAWDRGPQPQHF.

Ten or more counts support this clonotype. The chain carries TRBV2 and TRBJ2-7; D gene ambiguous. Between the trimmed V and J ends, which lost 6 bases and 4 bases, there was a span of 16 bases. Germline CDR1 is SNHLY and CDR2 is FYNNEI. This CDR3 contains 14 residues. The CDR3 DNA follows: TGTGCCAGCAGGGGCAGGCAGTCAGCGTACGAGCAGTACTTC. It encodes CASRGRQSAYEQYF.

Many counts were recorded for this clonotype. The genes are TRBV9 and TRBJ2-6; the D is unclear. V was pared by 1 base and J by 0 bases, with 11 bases between. The CDR3 sequence is 17 residues long. CDR1 and CDR2 (germline): SGDLS, YYNGEE. This CDR3 is CASSVTPSASGANVLTF. The CDR3 coding sequence is TGTGCCAGCAGCGTAACTCCCTCAGCCTCTGGGGCCAACGTCCTGACTTTC. The full variable domain, in which reference TRBV9 and TRBJ2-6 provide the parts outside the CDR3, is DSGVTQTPKHLITATGQRVTLRCSPRSGDLSVYWYQQSLDQGLQFLIQYYNGEERAKGNILERFSAQQFPDLHSELNLSSLELGDSALYFCASSVTPSASGANVLTFGAGSRLTVL.

At least ten counts were recorded for this clonotype. V and J are TRBV20-1 and TRBJ1-5; no clear D. With 6 bases removed from V and 0 bases from J, the gap between germline ends came to 15 bases. Germline-derived CDR1 and CDR2 are DFQATT and SNEGSKA (reference sequence). The CDR3 runs to 15 residues. The CDR3 nucleotides read TGCAGTGCCGCTAGGTCGGCACATAGCAATCAGCCCCAGCATTTT. Translating gives CSAARSAHSNQPQHF.

This clonotype occurred a few times. The chain employs TRBV14 and TRBJ1-1; tentative D call: TRBD1 (5 bases). Germline loops: CDR1 SGHDN, CDR2 FVKESK. V lost 2 bases and J 0 bases, leaving 19 bases between the germline ends. This CDR3 comprises 18 residues. The CDR3, as DNA: TGTGCCAGCAGCCAATGGGACCGCTTTTTGGGACTGAACACTGAAGCTTTCTTT. As protein: CASSQWDRFLGLNTEAFF.

To note about this clonotype: A much larger clone sits a single nucleotide away, making a read error possible. The chain employs TRBV24-1 and TRBJ2-7; 10 bases map to TRBD2. This CDR3 has 16 amino acids. Germline CDR1 and CDR2: KGHDR and SFDVKD. The CDR3 spells CATSDSRLAGAYEQCF. The DNA of the CDR3 is TGTGCCACCAGTGATTCGAGGCTAGCGGGGGCCTACGAGCAGTGCTTC.

In DNA, the CDR3 is TGTGCCAGCAGCTTAAAGGAGGCAGGGGTTGGCTACACCTTC. It translates to CASSLKEAGVGYTF. This chain joins TRBV7-2 and TRBJ1-2; D perhaps matches TRBD1 (6 bases). Deletions cut 2 bases from V and 7 bases from J, with 14 bases between. This CDR3 spans 14 amino acids. Germline assignment: CDR1 SGHTA and CDR2 FQGNSA.

In its sample, this clonotype was seen once. The V gene is TRBV19, the J gene TRBJ1-5, with D unclear. Germline CDR1 LNHDA, CDR2 SQIVND (reference sequence). The CDR3 loop spans 13 amino acids. V was shortened by 7 bases and J by 4 bases, with 11 bases between the two germline ends. The CDR3 protein is CASMEQPNQPQHF. In DNA, the CDR3 is TGTGCCAGTATGGAGCAACCAAATCAGCCCCAGCATTTT.